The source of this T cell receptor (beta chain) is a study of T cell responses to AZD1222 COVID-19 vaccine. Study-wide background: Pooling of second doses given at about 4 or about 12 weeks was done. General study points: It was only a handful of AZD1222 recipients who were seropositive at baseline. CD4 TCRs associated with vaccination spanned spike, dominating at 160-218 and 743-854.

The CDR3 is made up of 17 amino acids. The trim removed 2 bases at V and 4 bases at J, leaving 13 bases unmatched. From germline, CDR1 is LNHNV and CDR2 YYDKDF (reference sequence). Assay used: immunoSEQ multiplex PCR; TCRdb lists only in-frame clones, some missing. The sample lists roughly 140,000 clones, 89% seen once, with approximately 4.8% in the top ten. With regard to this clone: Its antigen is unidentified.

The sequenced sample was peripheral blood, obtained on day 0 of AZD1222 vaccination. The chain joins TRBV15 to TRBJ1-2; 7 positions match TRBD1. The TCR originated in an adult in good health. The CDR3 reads CATSRPMGGQDPYGYTF. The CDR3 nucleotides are TGTGCCACCAGCAGACCTATGGGCGGACAGGATCCCTATGGCTACACCTTC.